What follows describes a single T cell receptor beta chain. What it recognizes is unknown. Method: immunoSEQ multiplex PCR; TCRdb's copy keeps in-frame clones and lacks some. The sample records more than 75,000 clones, roughly nine tenths being singletons. The sample originates from a study of T cell responses to AZD1222 COVID-19 vaccine. General study results and limits: Every sample of the repertoires postdated the peak T cell response.

CDR1 is MNHEY, CDR2 SVGAGI, per germline. Between the trimmed V and J ends, which lost 6 bases and 1 base, there was a span of 15 bases. The CDR3 spans 15 residues. This receptor was identified in an adult in good health. The chain employs TRBV6-5 and TRBJ2-5, with D possibly TRBD2 on 7 matching bases. Material: peripheral blood, obtained on day 0 of AZD1222 vaccination. This CDR3 reads CASRVGGRFQETQYF. CDR3 DNA sequence: TGTGCCAGCAGGGTGGGGGGGCGCTTCCAAGAGACCCAGTACTTC.